A single sample is the source of the 5 T cell receptor beta chains below, sequenced in a study of cytomegalovirus exposure and HLA in healthy donors. Here immunoSEQ multiplex PCR was the method, and the copy in TCRdb shows in-frame clones only, minus some. The sample has 110,000 to 150,000 clones; 89% are singletons. Sequencing was performed on PBMCs. These TCRs come from a woman between 18 and 29 years old in good health and CMV-seropositive.

The V gene is TRBV11-2, the J gene TRBJ2-2; D unresolved. The length of the CDR3 is 13 residues. Germline loops: CDR1 SGHAT, CDR2 FQNNGV. V lost 5 bases and J 5 bases, leaving 9 bases between the germline ends. The CDR3 nucleotides read TGTGCCAGCAGCCCCGGGTCGACCGGGGAGCTGTTTTTT. Amino acid sequence: CASSPGSTGELFF.

This chain joins TRBV5-1 and TRBJ2-5, with 11 bases matching TRBD2. The germline V gene encodes CDR1 SGHRS and CDR2 YFSETQ. There are 15 residues in the CDR3. J was trimmed by 3 bases and V by 5 bases; bases with no gene match: 6. CDR3 sequence reads: CASSLLAGEEETQYF. CDR3 DNA: TGCGCCAGCAGTTTACTAGCGGGGGAGGAAGAGACCCAGTACTTC. The whole variable domain, remainder taken from reference TRBV5-1 and TRBJ2-5, is KAGVTQTPRYLIKTRGQQVTLSCSPISGHRSVSWYQQTPGQGLQFLFEYFSETQRNKGNFPGRFSGRQFSNSRSEMNVSTLELGDSALYLCASSLLAGEEETQYFGPGTRLLVL.

V is TRBV9 and J is TRBJ2-2, with a tentative D call TRBD2 (6 bases). Trimming took 0 bases from V and 2 from J, leaving 23 bases between them. Germline assignment: CDR1 SGDLS and CDR2 YYNGEE. The CDR3 sequence is 20 residues long. CDR3 region: CASSVALEVSGSRNTGELFF. The CDR3 DNA follows: TGTGCCAGCAGCGTAGCACTGGAAGTTTCCGGGAGTCGAAACACCGGGGAGCTGTTTTTT.

The rearrangement uses TRBV10-3 and TRBJ2-5; TRBD2 matches 11 bases. The V segment lost 0 bases and the J segment 5 bases; nucleotides outside the gene matches: 11. Germline assignment: CDR1 ENHRY and CDR2 SYGVKD. This CDR3 contains 18 residues. Here the CDR3 DNA reads TGTGCCATCAGTGAGTCGACCGCGGTAGCGGGGGGGCAGGAGACCCAGTACTTC. It translates to CAISESTAVAGGQETQYF.

The chain joins TRBV6-5 to TRBJ2-3; tentatively, D is TRBD1 (6 bases). Per germline, CDR1 MNHEY and CDR2 SVGAGI. CDR3 length: 14 residues. Trimming removed 5 bases from V and 5 bases from J, with 14 bases in between. CDR3 amino acids: CASSPGEAVDTQYF. The CDR3 nucleotides are TGTGCCAGCAGTCCAGGGGAAGCGGTAGATACGCAGTATTTT.